The 20 T cell receptor beta chains given below trace back to one sample, sequenced in a study of cytomegalovirus exposure and HLA in healthy donors. The PCR used 60 Vbeta and 13 Jbeta primers. Clones were sequenced by immunoSEQ multiplex PCR, and TCRdb holds only the in-frame ones, with some missing. The sample includes around 230,000 clones, roughly 79% of them seen just once. The specimen sequenced was PBMCs. Every receptor here comes from a male donor in good health and CMV-seronegative.

This clone came up a few times. CDR3 loop: CASSFGDSRNEQFF. The CDR3 bases are TGTGCCAGCAGCTTTGGAGACTCCCGCAATGAGCAGTTCTTC. This chain connects TRBV11-3 to TRBJ2-1, with D unclear. The germline V and J ends were trimmed by 3 bases and 6 bases, with 12 bases remaining between them. The CDR3 spans 14 residues. Per germline, CDR1 SGHNT and CDR2 YENEEA. The whole variable domain, filled in from reference TRBV11-3 and TRBJ2-1, reads EAGVVQSPRYKIIEKKQPVAFWCNPISGHNTLYWYLQNLGQGPELLIRYENEEAVDDSQLPKDRFSAERLKGVDSTLKIQPAELGDSAVYLCASSFGDSRNEQFFGPGTRLTVL.

The chain couples TRBV11-2 to TRBJ2-6; weak D call: TRBD1 (6 bases). The CDR3 consists of 17 residues. Trimming stripped 3 bases from V and 0 bases from J, with 12 bases between. Germline loops: CDR1 SGHAT, CDR2 FQNNGV. The CDR3 loop reads CASSLALGGSGANVLTF. DNA for the CDR3: TGTGCCAGCAGCTTGGCGTTAGGGGGCTCTGGGGCCAACGTCCTGACTTTC.

The chain uses TRBV6-5 and TRBJ2-5, with 10 positions matching TRBD2. J was trimmed by 6 bases and V by 7 bases; bases with no gene match: 5. This CDR3 spans 13 amino acids. Per the germline V gene, CDR1 is MNHEY and CDR2 is SVGAGI. CDR3 nucleotide sequence: TGTGCCAGCACCTTAGCGGGGGGAAAGACCCAGTACTTC. This translates into CASTLAGGKTQYF.

This clone occurred a few times. The rearrangement links TRBV5-1 to TRBJ1-2; the D gene is possibly TRBD1 (6 bases). Germline CDR1 and CDR2: SGHRS and YFSETQ. The CDR3 is 14 residues long. Trimming removed 0 bases at V and 6 bases at J, with 12 bases between. CDR3 nucleotides: TGCGCCAGCAGCTTGGGCCTGGGGGCGAATGGCTACACCTTC. Amino acids: CASSLGLGANGYTF.

The chain recombines TRBV6-6 with TRBJ1-1, with 7 positions matching TRBD1. Germline CDR1 MNHNY, CDR2 SVGAGI (reference sequence). The CDR3 loop spans 15 amino acids. Germline trimming cut 3 bases from V and 4 bases from J; bases unmatched to any gene: 8. CDR3 DNA sequence: TGTGCCAGCAGTTATACAGGGGATGCCGGCACTGAAGCTTTCTTT. Encoded protein: CASSYTGDAGTEAFF.

J is TRBJ2-7 and V is TRBV6-5; D call uncertain. This CDR3 comprises 12 residues. Germline V gene lookup returns CDR1 MNHEY and CDR2 SVGAGI. Trimming took 7 bases from V and 3 from J, leaving 10 bases between them. The CDR3, as DNA: TGTGCCAGCAAAAACAACAACTACGAGCAGTACTTC. This encodes CASKNNNYEQYF.

V gene TRBV5-1 combines with J gene TRBJ1-2; 7 bases are a match to TRBD1. CDR3 length: 14 amino acids. CDR1 is SGHRS and CDR2 is YFSETQ in the germline V gene. V shed 2 bases, J shed 8 bases, and the junction held 9 bases outside the gene matches. The CDR3, as DNA: TGCGCCAGCAGCTTCCCCGACAGGGCGGGAGGCTACACCTTC. Residues: CASSFPDRAGGYTF.

This rearrangement joins TRBV6-5 to TRBJ2-1; TRBD2 matches 9 bases. From germline, CDR1 is MNHEY and CDR2 SVGAGI. The CDR3 is made up of 15 amino acids. With V trimmed by 1 base and J by 3 bases, 1 base remained unmatched. The DNA of the CDR3 is TGTGCCAGCAGTTACTTAGCGGGAGTCTACAATGAGCAGTTCTTC. Its protein product is CASSYLAGVYNEQFF.

The chain couples TRBV5-1 to TRBJ2-7, with TRBD1 matching over 10 bases. Germline CDR1 and CDR2: SGHRS and YFSETQ. The CDR3 runs 14 residues. V lost 7 bases to trimming and J lost 2 bases; unmatched junction nucleotides: 6. CDR3 region: CASRQGAEAYEQYF. The DNA for the CDR3 is TGCGCCAGCCGACAGGGGGCCGAGGCCTACGAGCAGTACTTC.

This clone was detected a few times. The rearrangement links TRBV28 to TRBJ1-5; 7 bases map to TRBD1. J lost 3 bases, V lost 6 bases, and 11 bases had no gene match. The CDR3 spans 16 residues. Germline assignment: CDR1 MDHEN and CDR2 SYDVKM. CDR3 coding DNA: TGTGCCAGCAGCAACCGACAGGGAGAAAACAATCAGCCCCAGCATTTT. This translates into CASSNRQGENNQPQHF.

The CDR3 region has the DNA TGTGCCAGCAGCTACGGAGACAGTTTCAATCAGCCCCAGCATTTT. It is translated as CASSYGDSFNQPQHF. The V gene is TRBV21-1, the J gene TRBJ1-5; the D call in the table, TRBD1, was not verified against the DNA. TRBV21-1 is recorded as a pseudogene. The CDR3 is made up of 15 amino acids.

The V call is TRBV5-6, the J call TRBJ2-7; TRBD2 is a possible D gene (5 bases). CDR3 length: 14 amino acids. Trimming removed 0 bases from V and 2 bases from J, with 9 bases in between. The germline V gene has CDR1 SGHDT and CDR2 YYEEEE. CDR3 coding DNA: TGTGCCAGCAGCTTGGCCAGGAGGCCCTACGAGCAGTACTTC. Residues: CASSLARRPYEQYF. Using reference TRBV5-6 and TRBJ2-7 for the parts outside the CDR3, the full variable domain is DAGVTQSPTHLIKTRGQQVTLRCSPKSGHDTVSWYQQALGQGPQFIFQYYEEEERQRGNFPDRFSGHQFPNYSSELNVNALLLGDSALYLCASSLARRPYEQYFGPGTRLTVT.

The chain employs TRBV6-6 and TRBJ1-5, with a possible D match to TRBD1 (6 bases). Trimming removed 6 bases from V and 5 bases from J, with 11 bases in between. The CDR3 sequence is 13 residues long. Per the germline V gene, CDR1 is MNHNY and CDR2 is SVGAGI (reference sequence). The CDR3 region is CASSHRVDQPQHF. The DNA for the CDR3 is TGTGCCAGCAGCCACAGGGTCGATCAGCCCCAGCATTTT.

This sequence joins TRBV6-5 and TRBJ2-7; TRBD1 might be the D (5 bases). The CDR3 consists of 13 residues. CDR1 and CDR2 from the germline V gene are MNHEY and SVGAGI. The V end lost 5 bases, the J end lost 3 bases, and 11 bases lay between the germline ends. In nucleotides, the CDR3 is TGTGCCAGCAGTCACAGGCGTAGCTACGAGCAGTACTTC. Translating gives CASSHRRSYEQYF.

J is TRBJ2-1 and V is TRBV4-2; TRBD2 aligns across 10 bases. The ends lost 0 bases at V and 0 bases at J; junction bases unmatched: 11. The CDR3 loop spans 20 amino acids. Germline V gene lookup returns CDR1 LGHNA and CDR2 YNFKEQ. The CDR3 DNA is TGTGCCAGCAGCCAAGAGAGTCTGGGACTAGCGCTAAGCTCCTACAATGAGCAGTTCTTC. Translated: CASSQESLGLALSSYNEQFF.

V gene TRBV9 combines with J gene TRBJ2-7, with 7 bases lining up with TRBD1. The CDR3 is 15 amino acids. With 0 bases clipped from V and 0 bases from J, the junction kept 3 bases outside the gene matches. Per the germline V gene, CDR1 is SGDLS and CDR2 is YYNGEE. CDR3 DNA sequence: TGTGCCAGCAGCGTAGCGGGACAGATCTCCTACGAGCAGTACTTC. Translating it yields CASSVAGQISYEQYF. The full variable domain, rest sourced from reference TRBV9 and TRBJ2-7, is DSGVTQTPKHLITATGQRVTLRCSPRSGDLSVYWYQQSLDQGLQFLIQYYNGEERAKGNILERFSAQQFPDLHSELNLSSLELGDSALYFCASSVAGQISYEQYFGPGTRLTVT.

The chain uses TRBV11-1 and TRBJ2-7; TRBD2 matches 9 bases. There are 15 residues in the CDR3. Looked up from germline, CDR1 is SGHAT and CDR2 is FQDESV (reference sequence). With 8 bases clipped from V and 3 bases from J, the junction kept 11 bases outside the gene matches. CDR3 residues: CASREAGGQYYEQYF. CDR3 nucleotide sequence: TGTGCCAGCCGAGAGGCGGGAGGGCAGTACTACGAGCAGTACTTC. Combining the CDR3 with reference TRBV11-1 and TRBJ2-7 gives the whole variable domain EAEVAQSPRYKITEKSQAVAFWCDPISGHATLYWYRQILGQGPELLVQFQDESVVDDSQLPKDRFSAERLKGVDSTLKIQPAELGDSAMYLCASREAGGQYYEQYFGPGTRLTVT.

This chain connects TRBV19 to TRBJ2-1; TRBD2 agrees at 10 bases. This CDR3 is built from 15 residues. V was clipped by 7 bases and J by 9 bases; unmatched bases: 12. Germline V CDR1 and CDR2: LNHDA, SQIVND (reference sequence). The CDR3 bases are TGTGCCAGTACCCTACGCGCTAGCGGGGGAGGTGAGCAGTTCTTC. Its protein product is CASTLRASGGGEQFF.

The chain has TRBV5-1 and TRBJ2-1; 9 positions match TRBD2. The ends lost 0 bases at V and 2 bases at J; junction bases unmatched: 0. From germline, CDR1 is SGHRS and CDR2 YFSETQ. There are 15 residues in the CDR3. CDR3 residues: CASSLASGTYNEQFF. The DNA for the CDR3 is TGCGCCAGCAGCTTGGCTAGCGGGACCTACAATGAGCAGTTCTTC.

CDR3 bases: TGTGCCAGCAGTTACTCGCCAGCAACTAATGAAAAACTGTTTTTT. Translating it yields CASSYSPATNEKLFF. The chain recombines TRBV6-6 with TRBJ1-4, with D hard to call. The CDR3 contains 15 residues. Germline V gene lookup returns CDR1 MNHNY and CDR2 SVGAGI (reference sequence). Trimming cost V 0 bases and J 0 bases, with 5 bases left between them.